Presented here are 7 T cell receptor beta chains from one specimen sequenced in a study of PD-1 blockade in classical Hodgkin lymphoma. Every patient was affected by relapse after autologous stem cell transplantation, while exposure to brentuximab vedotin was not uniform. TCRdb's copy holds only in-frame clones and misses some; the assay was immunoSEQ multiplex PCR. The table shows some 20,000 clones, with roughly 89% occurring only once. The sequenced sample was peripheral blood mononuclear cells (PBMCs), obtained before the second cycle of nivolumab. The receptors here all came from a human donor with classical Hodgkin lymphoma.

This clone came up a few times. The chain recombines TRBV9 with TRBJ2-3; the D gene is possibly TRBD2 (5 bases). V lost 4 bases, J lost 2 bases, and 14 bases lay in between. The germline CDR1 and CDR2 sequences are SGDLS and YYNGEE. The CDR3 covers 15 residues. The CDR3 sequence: CASSLRAAATDTQYF. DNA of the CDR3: TGTGCCAGCAGCCTGAGGGCAGCGGCCACAGATACGCAGTATTTT.

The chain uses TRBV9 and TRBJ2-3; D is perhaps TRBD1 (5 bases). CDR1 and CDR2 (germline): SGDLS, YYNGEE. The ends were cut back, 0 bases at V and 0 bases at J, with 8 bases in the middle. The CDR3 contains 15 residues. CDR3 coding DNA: TGTGCCAGCAGCGTAGGGACAACGAGCACAGATACGCAGTATTTT. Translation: CASSVGTTSTDTQYF.

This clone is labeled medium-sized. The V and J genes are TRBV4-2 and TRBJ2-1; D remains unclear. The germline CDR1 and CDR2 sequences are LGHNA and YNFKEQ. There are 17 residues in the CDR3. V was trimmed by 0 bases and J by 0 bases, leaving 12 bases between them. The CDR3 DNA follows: TGTGCCAGCAGCCAAGATTTGGGGTTCAGCTCCTACAATGAGCAGTTCTTC. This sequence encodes CASSQDLGFSSYNEQFF.

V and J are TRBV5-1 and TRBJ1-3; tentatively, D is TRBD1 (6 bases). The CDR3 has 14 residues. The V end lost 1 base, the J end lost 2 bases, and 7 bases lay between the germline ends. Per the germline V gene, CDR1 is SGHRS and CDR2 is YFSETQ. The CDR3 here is CASSLSGAGNTIYF. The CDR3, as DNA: TGCGCCAGCAGCTTGTCAGGGGCTGGAAACACCATATATTTT.

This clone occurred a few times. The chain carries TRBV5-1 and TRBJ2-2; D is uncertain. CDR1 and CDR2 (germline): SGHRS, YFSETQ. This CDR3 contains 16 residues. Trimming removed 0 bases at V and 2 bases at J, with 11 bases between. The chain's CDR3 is CASSLEPPPNTGELFF. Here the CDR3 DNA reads TGCGCCAGCAGCTTGGAGCCGCCGCCAAACACCGGGGAGCTGTTTTTT.

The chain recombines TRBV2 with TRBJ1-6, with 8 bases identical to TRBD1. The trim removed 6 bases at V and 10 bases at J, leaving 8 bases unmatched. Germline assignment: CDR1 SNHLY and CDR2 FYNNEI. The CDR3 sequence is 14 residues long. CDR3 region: CASREDRVRSPLHF. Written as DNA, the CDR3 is TGTGCCAGCAGGGAGGACAGGGTGAGATCACCCCTCCACTTT.

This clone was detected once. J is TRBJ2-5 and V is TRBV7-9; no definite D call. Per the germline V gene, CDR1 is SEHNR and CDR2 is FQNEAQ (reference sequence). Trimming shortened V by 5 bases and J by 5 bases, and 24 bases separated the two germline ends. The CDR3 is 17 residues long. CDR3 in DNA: TGTGCCAGCAGCCCGTCCCTGGGCTGGGAAGGATTGGAGACCCAGTACTTC. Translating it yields CASSPSLGWEGLETQYF.